The source of this T cell receptor (beta chain) is a study of blood T cell repertoires in COVID-19. The CDR3 length is 14 residues. Germline lookup yields CDR1 DFQATT and CDR2 SNEGSKA (reference sequence). J was trimmed by 0 bases and V by 3 bases; bases with no gene match: 4. TCRdb's copy holds only in-frame clones and misses some; the assay was immunoSEQ multiplex PCR. The sample includes 200,000 to 250,000 clones, about 84% of them seen just once. This receptor was taken from a human donor in a cohort sampled during active COVID-19. The specimen was peripheral blood. The V and J genes are TRBV20-1 and TRBJ1-1; 7 nucleotides match TRBD1. DNA of the CDR3: TGCAGTGCTAGTGAGGGGGCGGTGAACACTGAAGCTTTCTTT. It yields the protein CSASEGAVNTEAFF.